This T cell receptor (beta chain) was recovered during a study of chemoradiotherapy in HPV16-positive cancers. Samples were taken several times over chemoradiotherapy. Measured with immunoSEQ multiplex PCR; TCRdb has only the in-frame clones, and not every one. The sample holds fewer than 7,500 clones; approximately 92% are singletons and the top ten take about 1.8%. The origin of this receptor is a human donor with HPV-associated anogenital cancer. The sample in question was blood, obtained from a patient who underwent chemoradiotherapy.

The DNA of the CDR3 is TGTGCTAGTGGTATCTCGAAAGACGAGCAGTACTTC. Amino acid sequence: CASGISKDEQYF. The chain joins TRBV12-5 to TRBJ2-7; D remains unclear. Trimming shortened V by 5 bases and J by 5 bases, and 10 bases separated the two germline ends. CDR1 LGHNT and CDR2 FRNRAP come from the germline V gene. The CDR3 runs 12 residues.